A single sample gave rise to the 16 T cell receptor beta chains below, sequenced in a study of response to subunit inactivated influenza vaccine. TCRdb redid the calling of the RT-PCR reads with MiXCR, one entry per CDR3 protein. The sample holds some 480,000 distinct CDR3 sequences, 9.5% to 12% seen once. The specimen comprised PBMCs from blood, sampled roughly 46 days after vaccination. These TCRs come from a man over 45 who received an inactivated influenza vaccine.

This clonotype was detected only a few times. The chain carries TRBV20-1 and TRBJ2-7, with 10 bases matching TRBD2. The CDR3 extends over 14 amino acids. J gave up 6 bases and V 0 bases, and 5 bases lay outside the gene matches. CDR1 and CDR2 (germline): DFQATT, SNEGSKA (reference sequence). The CDR3 DNA reads TGCAGTGCTAGAGACAGCGGGAGGGCCCTCGAGCAGTACTTC. This encodes CSARDSGRALEQYF.

The chain employs TRBV29-1 and TRBJ2-5, with unresolved D. The germline V gene encodes CDR1 SQVTM and CDR2 ANQGSEA. CDR3 length: 12 residues. The V end was cut by 7 bases, the J end by 5 bases, with 14 bases between. The CDR3 DNA sequence: TGCAGCGCCATGCCTGGGTATGAGACCCAGTACTTC. Amino acid sequence: CSAMPGYETQYF.

The rearrangement joins TRBV20-1 to TRBJ1-2; TRBD1 is a possible D gene (5 bases). Looked up from germline, CDR1 is DFQATT and CDR2 is SNEGSKA (reference sequence). CDR3 length: 18 residues. Between the trimmed V and J ends, which lost 2 bases and 2 bases, there was a span of 24 bases. CDR3 DNA sequence: TGCAGTGCTAGAAAGGCCCCGACAGACACCCGAATCAACTATGGCTACACCTTC. Translated: CSARKAPTDTRINYGYTF.

This clonotype was detected ten times or more. This rearrangement joins TRBV6-2 or TRBV6-3 to TRBJ2-1; a possible D gene is TRBD2 (5 bases). CDR1 is MNHEY, CDR2 SVGEGT, per germline. There are 11 residues in the CDR3. Trimming shortened V by 5 bases and J by 10 bases, and 9 bases separated the two germline ends. CDR3 nucleotides: TGTGCCAGCAGTGTGAGGGAAGAGCAGTTCTTC. It encodes CASSVREEQFF.

The rearrangement links TRBV7-6 to TRBJ2-3; D gene unclear. Germline CDR1 and CDR2: SGHVS and FNYEAQ. V was clipped by 0 bases and J by 1 base, with 29 bases between them. The CDR3 spans 22 residues. The CDR3 sequence is CASSLAPGIAHPTPRRTDTQYF. DNA of the CDR3: TGTGCCAGCAGCTTAGCGCCTGGGATCGCGCATCCTACCCCAAGGCGCACAGATACGCAGTATTTT.

In regard to this clonotype: This may stem from a read error, because a much larger clone lies one nucleotide away. The chain links TRBV6-5 to TRBJ2-3; either TRBD1 or TRBD2 may supply D (5 bases each). Germline values: CDR1 MNHEY, CDR2 SVGAGI. V lost 2 bases and J lost 2, with 8 bases in between. The CDR3 consists of 14 residues. This CDR3 is CASSYRDHTDTQYF. In DNA, the CDR3 is TGTGCCAGCAGTTACCGGGACCACACAGATACGCAGTATTTT.

The chain's CDR3 is CASSYRLAGLKKETQYF. The CDR3 DNA follows: TGTGCCAGCAGTTACCGGCTAGCGGGATTGAAGAAAGAGACCCAGTACTTC. The chain has TRBV6-2 or TRBV6-3 and TRBJ2-5, with TRBD2 matching over 9 bases. The CDR3 totals 17 residues. Germline values: CDR1 MNHEY, CDR2 SVGEGT. The V and J ends lost 2 bases and 3 bases, in that order; junction bases with no gene match: 10.

The table lists this clonotype with a few counts. This chain links TRBV28 with TRBJ2-1; 9 bases are a match to TRBD2. This CDR3 has 15 amino acids. Per germline, CDR1 MDHEN and CDR2 SYDVKM. V dropped 5 bases and J dropped 5; count of bases not matched to a gene: 7. The CDR3 spells CASSLWGTSHNEQFF. CDR3 bases: TGTGCCAGCAGTCTTTGGGGGACTAGCCACAATGAGCAGTTCTTC.

This clonotype was seen only a few times. The chain is built from TRBV12-3 or TRBV12-4 and TRBJ2-7; D is possibly TRBD1 (6 bases). This CDR3 has 13 amino acids. V lost 7 bases to trimming and J lost 0 bases, with 10 bases between them. CDR3 sequence: CASNRDNSYEQYF. In DNA, the CDR3 is TGTGCCAGCAACCGGGACAACTCCTACGAGCAGTACTTC.

CDR3 DNA sequence: TGTGCCAGCAGCTTACTACGGCTAGCGGGTGATACAGATACGCAGTATTTT. It translates to CASSLLRLAGDTDTQYF. V is TRBV7-9 and J is TRBJ2-3; 8 bases match TRBD2. The CDR3 loop spans 17 amino acids. Per the germline V gene, CDR1 is SEHNR and CDR2 is FQNEAQ (reference sequence). V was pared by 2 bases and J by 3 bases, with 10 bases of the junction left unmatched.

This sequence joins TRBV5-8 and TRBJ2-1; D not certain. The ends were cut back, 0 bases at V and 10 bases at J, with 5 bases in the middle. The CDR3 has 11 residues. Germline V CDR1 and CDR2: SGHTS, YDEGEE. CDR3 DNA: TGTGCCAGCAGCTTGGGGAAGGAGCAGTTCTTC. Encoded protein: CASSLGKEQFF.

V and J are TRBV7-6 and TRBJ2-7; D gene ambiguous. Per germline, CDR1 SGHVS and CDR2 FNYEAQ. Trimming stripped 2 bases from V and 3 bases from J, with 8 bases between. The CDR3 runs to 13 residues. The DNA of the CDR3 is TGTGCCAGCAGCTTATTTGATGGCTACGAGCAGTACTTC. Translated, it gives CASSLFDGYEQYF. The full variable domain, with the rest looked up from reference TRBV7-6 and TRBJ2-7, is GAGVSQSPRYKVTKRGQDVALRCDPISGHVSLYWYRQALGQGPEFLTYFNYEAQQDKSGLPNDRFSAERPEGSISTLTIQRTEQRDSAMYRCASSLFDGYEQYFGPGTRLTVT.

This clonotype was counted ten times or more. The rearrangement links TRBV18 to TRBJ1-1; D is undetermined. CDR1 KGHSH and CDR2 LQKENI come from the germline V gene. V dropped 0 bases and J dropped 6 bases, with 14 bases sitting between them. This CDR3 contains 15 residues. The DNA of the CDR3 is TGTGCCAGCTCACCACCGGGCAGGTTGGGATCTGAAGCTTTCTTT. Amino acid sequence: CASSPPGRLGSEAFF.

This clonotype was recorded a few times. The chain is built from TRBV6-2 or TRBV6-3 and TRBJ2-7, with 10 bases matching TRBD1. CDR1 is MNHEY, CDR2 SVGEGT, per germline. The CDR3 is made up of 15 amino acids. Trimming cost V 10 bases and J 4 bases; bases outside gene matches: 13. CDR3 in DNA: TGTGCCACGGCACCGGGACAGGGGCTTTCGTACGAGCAGTACTTC. This codes for CATAPGQGLSYEQYF.

The table lists this clonotype with a few counts. The CDR3 DNA reads as TGTGCCAGCAGTTTAGGGGGACAGGGGCCGGCCTACGAGCAGTACTTC. Translated: CASSLGGQGPAYEQYF. The chain recombines TRBV12-3 or TRBV12-4 with TRBJ2-7; TRBD1 matches at 10 bases. The CDR3 consists of 16 residues. The V and J ends lost 1 base and 2 bases, in that order; junction bases with no gene match: 5.

This clonotype was detected many times. The rearrangement joins TRBV11-2 to TRBJ2-3; no reliable D call. The CDR3 contains 13 residues. The germline gives CDR1 SGHAT, CDR2 FQNNGV. V lost 1 base and J lost 6, with 8 bases in between. CDR3 amino acids: CASSLGDFDTQYF. Written as DNA, the CDR3 is TGTGCCAGCAGCTTAGGGGATTTCGATACGCAGTATTTT.